This T cell receptor (beta chain) was recorded in a study of cytomegalovirus exposure and HLA in healthy donors. The wider study: Within an early data release were about 90 million unique TCRs drawn from HLA-typed donors. General study results and limits: TCR beta V- and J-gene trimming, according to a later analysis, was linked to a missense DCLRE1C variant. An analysis done earlier found most TCR beta V segments productive about 90% or about 30% of the time. Rare TCR sequences dominated, though some public TCRs recurred in many donors.

A remark on this clone: Its target is unknown.

60 Vbeta and 13 Jbeta primers were used in PCR. The repertoire was sequenced with immunoSEQ multiplex PCR; TCRdb's copy has only in-frame clones and lacks some. The sample lists 200,000 or so clones, over 80% occurring once. This TCR was sampled from a boy under 10 years old in good health and CMV-seronegative. The sequenced sample consisted of PBMCs.

The CDR3 DNA reads TGTGCCATCAGTGAGGAGGGATCGGCGGGTGCTGAAGCTTTCTTT. Its translation: CAISEEGSAGAEAFF. The chain uses TRBV10-3 and TRBJ1-1; D remains ambiguous. CDR1 is ENHRY and CDR2 is SYGVKD in the germline V gene. V was trimmed by 2 bases and J by 6 bases, leaving 16 bases between them. There are 15 residues in the CDR3.